Following are 2 T cell receptor beta chains from one sample sequenced in a study of CD8 T cells in ankylosing spondylitis. General study findings and limits: Roughly 8 highly homologous variants made up a TCR beta motif, and this motif appeared characteristic of ankylosing spondylitis blood.

MiXCR, run by TCRdb on the 5' RACE reads, gives a single entry per CDR3 protein. The repertoire has more than 400,000 distinct CDR3 sequences, under 5.5% of them found once; the top ten carry around 3.6%. What these receptors recognize is not known. The specimen sequenced was blood, either unsorted or a sorted T cell fraction (not recorded which). Receptor source: a male donor with ankylosing spondylitis.

This clonotype has at least ten counts. V usage is TRBV6-1 and J usage is TRBJ1-5; the match to TRBD1 covers 10 bases. This CDR3 comprises 15 residues. V lost 5 bases to trimming and J lost 2 bases; unmatched junction nucleotides: 3. Germline V gives CDR1 MNHNS, CDR2 SASEGT. In DNA form, the CDR3 reads TGTGCCAGCAGTACCGGGACAGGGGGCAATCAGCCCCAGCATTTT. Residues: CASSTGTGGNQPQHF.

This clonotype was counted at least ten times. CDR3 bases: TGCAGTGCCGAATGGAGGGACAGCACCTACGAGCAGTACTTC. The encoded protein is CSAEWRDSTYEQYF. The V and J genes are TRBV20-1 and TRBJ2-7; D is perhaps TRBD1 (7 bases). CDR3 length: 14 amino acids. Trimming left V 6 bases short and J 2 bases short, with 17 bases between. The germline CDR1 and CDR2 sequences are DFQATT and SNEGSKA (reference sequence).